These T cell receptor beta chains were read from a single sample in a study of Graves' ophthalmopathy and Graves' hyperthyroidism. TCRdb analysed the multiplex PCR reads with MiXCR anew, one entry per CDR3 protein. The data show approximately 1.2 million distinct CDR3 sequences, with about 38% seen just once and 11% held by the top ten. The sample taken for sequencing was peripheral blood or thyroid tissue (not recorded which). These receptors all come from an adult man with Graves' hyperthyroidism. Both conserved end residues are part of each CDR3. The order of the fields is V gene, D gene, J gene, clone size, CDR3 protein, CDR3 DNA. The D gene is left open where the match is weak. Clone size is stated in some rows and not others, as once, few, many or a class when expanded.

V gene: TRBV28; D gene: TRBD1; J gene: TRBJ1-5; clone size: -; CDR3 protein: CASRIQGIDSNQPQHF; CDR3 DNA: TGTGCCAGCAGAATACAGGGGATAGATAGCAATCAGCCCCAGCATTTT
V gene: TRBV7-8; D gene: -; J gene: TRBJ1-5; clone size: -; CDR3 protein: CASSQGHKQPQHF; CDR3 DNA: TGTGCCAGCAGCCAGGGACATAAGCAGCCCCAGCATTTT
V gene: TRBV7-8; D gene: TRBD1; J gene: TRBJ1-1; clone size: -; CDR3 protein: CAYGQGRGRGTEAFF; CDR3 DNA: TGTGCTTACGGACAGGGTCGAGGTCGGGGCACTGAAGCTTTCTTT
V gene: TRBV29-1; D gene: -; J gene: TRBJ1-1; clone size: once; CDR3 protein: CSVAVGRGAFF; CDR3 DNA: TGCAGCGTTGCGGTGGGACGGGGGGCTTTCTTT
V gene: TRBV5-1; D gene: -; J gene: TRBJ2-5; clone size: many; CDR3 protein: CASSLFLDSETQYF; CDR3 DNA: TGCGCCAGCAGCTTGTTTCTAGACTCTGAGACCCAGTACTTC
V gene: TRBV12-3/TRBV12-4; D gene: -; J gene: TRBJ2-5; clone size: many; CDR3 protein: CASSEDLVETQYF; CDR3 DNA: TGTGCCAGCAGTGAGGACTTAGTGGAGACCCAGTACTTC
V gene: TRBV7-9; D gene: -; J gene: TRBJ2-7; clone size: many; CDR3 protein: CASSQLGGNEQYF; CDR3 DNA: TGTGCCAGCAGCCAATTGGGGGGCAACGAGCAGTACTTC
V gene: TRBV30; D gene: -; J gene: TRBJ2-5; clone size: -; CDR3 protein: CAWSVRGAETQYF; CDR3 DNA: TGTGCCTGGAGTGTACGGGGGGCAGAGACCCAGTACTTC
V gene: TRBV7-8; D gene: TRBD1; J gene: TRBJ2-2; clone size: -; CDR3 protein: CASSGTAVVRAGELFF; CDR3 DNA: TGTGCCAGCAGCGGGACAGCTGTCGTCCGAGCCGGGGAGCTGTTTTTT
V gene: TRBV12-3/TRBV12-4; D gene: -; J gene: TRBJ2-5; clone size: -; CDR3 protein: CASRPTGGWEETQYF; CDR3 DNA: TGTGCCAGCAGGCCAACGGGGGGCTGGGAAGAGACCCAGTACTTC
V gene: TRBV5-5; D gene: -; J gene: TRBJ2-5; clone size: -; CDR3 protein: CASTFAQGVAETQYF; CDR3 DNA: TGTGCCAGCACGTTTGCTCAAGGGGTGGCGGAGACCCAGTACTTC
V gene: TRBV12-3/TRBV12-4; D gene: -; J gene: TRBJ1-6; clone size: many; CDR3 protein: CASSSTVPHSPLHF; CDR3 DNA: TGTGCCAGCAGTTCGACAGTACCGCATTCACCCCTCCACTTT
V gene: TRBV10-3; D gene: TRBD1; J gene: TRBJ1-5; clone size: few; CDR3 protein: CAISQDRDQPQHF; CDR3 DNA: TGTGCCATCAGCCAGGACAGGGACCAGCCCCAGCATTTT
V gene: TRBV29-1; D gene: TRBD1; J gene: TRBJ2-5; clone size: -; CDR3 protein: CSVASVNGQGAWETQYF; CDR3 DNA: TGCAGCGTTGCGTCAGTCAACGGACAGGGGGCTTGGGAGACCCAGTACTTC
V gene: TRBV29-1; D gene: -; J gene: TRBJ1-2; clone size: once; CDR3 protein: CSVRADGDYGYTF; CDR3 DNA: TGCAGCGTTAGGGCAGACGGAGACTATGGCTACACCTTC
V gene: TRBV2; D gene: -; J gene: TRBJ2-7; clone size: many; CDR3 protein: CASSEQGLLEQYF; CDR3 DNA: TGTGCCAGCAGTGAACAGGGCCTCCTCGAGCAGTACTTC
V gene: TRBV20-1; D gene: -; J gene: TRBJ1-1; clone size: -; CDR3 protein: CSAGRAEAFF; CDR3 DNA: TGCAGCGCCGGACGGGCTGAAGCTTTCTTT
V gene: TRBV7-9; D gene: -; J gene: TRBJ2-7; clone size: many; CDR3 protein: CASSPDLSSYEQYF; CDR3 DNA: TGTGCCAGCAGCCCCGACCTGAGCTCCTACGAGCAGTACTTC
V gene: TRBV10-2; D gene: TRBD2; J gene: TRBJ2-5; clone size: few; CDR3 protein: CASAHQAGVETQYF; CDR3 DNA: TGCGCCTCAGCACACCAAGCGGGAGTAGAGACCCAGTACTTC
V gene: TRBV7-8; D gene: -; J gene: TRBJ2-3; clone size: -; CDR3 protein: CASSLDRSSTDTQYF; CDR3 DNA: TGTGCCAGCAGCCTGGACAGATCTAGCACAGATACGCAGTATTTT
V gene: TRBV27; D gene: -; J gene: TRBJ1-3; clone size: -; CDR3 protein: CASSRAGAGNTIYF; CDR3 DNA: TGTGCCAGCAGTCGGGCAGGGGCTGGAAACACCATATATTTT
V gene: TRBV19; D gene: -; J gene: TRBJ2-7; clone size: -; CDR3 protein: CASTRGALNEQYF; CDR3 DNA: TGTGCCAGCACCCGAGGGGCACTAAACGAGCAGTACTTC
V gene: TRBV20-1; D gene: TRBD1; J gene: TRBJ2-7; clone size: few; CDR3 protein: CSAGQSPGQRISYEQYF; CDR3 DNA: TGCAGTGCTGGACAAAGCCCGGGACAGAGAATTTCCTACGAGCAGTACTTC
V gene: TRBV5-4; D gene: TRBD2; J gene: TRBJ2-7; clone size: -; CDR3 protein: CASSLDGRVHEQYF; CDR3 DNA: TGTGCCAGCAGCTTAGACGGGAGGGTCCACGAGCAGTACTTC
V gene: TRBV7-9; D gene: -; J gene: TRBJ2-2; clone size: -; CDR3 protein: CASSHRDRELFF; CDR3 DNA: TGTGCCAGCAGCCACCGAGACCGGGAGCTGTTTTTT
V gene: TRBV2; D gene: -; J gene: TRBJ1-1; clone size: few; CDR3 protein: CASRELEAFF; CDR3 DNA: TGTGCCAGCAGGGAGCTAGAAGCTTTCTTT
V gene: TRBV10-3; D gene: TRBD2; J gene: TRBJ2-7; clone size: -; CDR3 protein: CAIMASSGLYEQYF; CDR3 DNA: TGTGCCATCATGGCGTCTAGCGGACTCTACGAGCAGTACTTC
V gene: TRBV14; D gene: -; J gene: TRBJ1-2; clone size: many; CDR3 protein: CASSHRAGSYGYTF; CDR3 DNA: TGTGCCAGCAGCCACAGAGCTGGTTCCTATGGCTACACCTTC
V gene: TRBV4-2; D gene: -; J gene: TRBJ1-5; clone size: -; CDR3 protein: CASSHDPGNYQPQHF; CDR3 DNA: TGTGCCAGCAGCCATGATCCGGGGAATTATCAGCCCCAGCATTTT
V gene: TRBV20-1; D gene: -; J gene: TRBJ1-4; clone size: few; CDR3 protein: CSARDMPITNNEKLFF; CDR3 DNA: TGCAGTGCTAGAGATATGCCTATCACAAATAATGAAAAACTGTTTTTT
V gene: TRBV20-1; D gene: TRBD2; J gene: TRBJ2-7; clone size: many; CDR3 protein: CSALRTSDYHEQYF; CDR3 DNA: TGCAGTGCTCTTAGGACTAGCGATTACCACGAGCAGTACTTC
V gene: TRBV4-3; D gene: TRBD1; J gene: TRBJ1-4; clone size: -; CDR3 protein: CASSQVPGQTNEKLFF; CDR3 DNA: TGCGCCAGCAGCCAAGTGCCGGGACAGACTAATGAAAAACTGTTTTTT
V gene: TRBV5-1; D gene: TRBD1; J gene: TRBJ1-2; clone size: many; CDR3 protein: CASSVTGATPNYGYTF; CDR3 DNA: TGCGCCAGCAGCGTGACAGGGGCGACCCCTAACTATGGCTACACCTTC
V gene: TRBV2; D gene: -; J gene: TRBJ1-5; clone size: -; CDR3 protein: CASQWDSNQPQHF; CDR3 DNA: TGTGCCAGCCAGTGGGATAGCAATCAGCCCCAGCATTTT
V gene: TRBV12-3/TRBV12-4; D gene: TRBD2; J gene: TRBJ2-7; clone size: -; CDR3 protein: CASSYSGTPYEQYF; CDR3 DNA: TGTGCCAGCAGCTATAGCGGGACCCCCTACGAGCAGTACTTC